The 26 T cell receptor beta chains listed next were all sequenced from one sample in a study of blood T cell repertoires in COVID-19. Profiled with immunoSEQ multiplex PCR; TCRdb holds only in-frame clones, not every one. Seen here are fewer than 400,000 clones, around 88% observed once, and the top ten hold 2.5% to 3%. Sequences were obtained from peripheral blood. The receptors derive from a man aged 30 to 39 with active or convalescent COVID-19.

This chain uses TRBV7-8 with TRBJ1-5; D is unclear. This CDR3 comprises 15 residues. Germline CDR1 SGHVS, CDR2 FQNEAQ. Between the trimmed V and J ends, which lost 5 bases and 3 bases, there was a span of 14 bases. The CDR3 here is CASSPPGGPNQPQHF. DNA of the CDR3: TGTGCCAGCAGCCCCCCGGGAGGACCCAATCAGCCCCAGCATTTT.

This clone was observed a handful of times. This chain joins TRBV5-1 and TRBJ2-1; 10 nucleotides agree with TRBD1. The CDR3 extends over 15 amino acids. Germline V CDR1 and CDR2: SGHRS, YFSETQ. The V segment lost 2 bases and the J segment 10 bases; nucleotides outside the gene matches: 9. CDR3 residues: CASSLGPGQGTEQFF. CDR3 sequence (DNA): TGCGCCAGCAGCTTAGGCCCGGGACAGGGGACGGAGCAGTTCTTC.

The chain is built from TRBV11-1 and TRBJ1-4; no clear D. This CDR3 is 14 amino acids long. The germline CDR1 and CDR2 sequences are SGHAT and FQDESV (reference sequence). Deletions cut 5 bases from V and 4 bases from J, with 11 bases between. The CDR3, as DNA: TGTGCCAGCAGCCGTCGAGGAGTTAATGAAAAACTGTTTTTT. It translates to CASSRRGVNEKLFF.

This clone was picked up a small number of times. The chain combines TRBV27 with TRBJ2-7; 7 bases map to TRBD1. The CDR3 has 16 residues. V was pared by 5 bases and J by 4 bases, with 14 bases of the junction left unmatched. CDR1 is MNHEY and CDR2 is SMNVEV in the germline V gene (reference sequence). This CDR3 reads CASSPVTQGRGYEQYF. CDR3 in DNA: TGTGCCAGCAGTCCCGTTACACAGGGGCGAGGGTACGAGCAGTACTTC.

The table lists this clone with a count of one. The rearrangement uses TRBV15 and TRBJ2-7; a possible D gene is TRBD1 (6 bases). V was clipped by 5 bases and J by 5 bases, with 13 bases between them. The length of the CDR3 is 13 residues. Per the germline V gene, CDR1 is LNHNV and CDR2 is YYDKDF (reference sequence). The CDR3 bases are TGTGCCACCAGCCCAACAGGGCTGAACGAGCAGTACTTC. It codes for CATSPTGLNEQYF.

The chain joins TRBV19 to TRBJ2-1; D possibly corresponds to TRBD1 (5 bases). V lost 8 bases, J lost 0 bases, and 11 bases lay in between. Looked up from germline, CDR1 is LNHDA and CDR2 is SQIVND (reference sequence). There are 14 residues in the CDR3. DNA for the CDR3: TGTGCCAGTCGACGACAGCGCTCCTACAATGAGCAGTTCTTC. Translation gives CASRRQRSYNEQFF.

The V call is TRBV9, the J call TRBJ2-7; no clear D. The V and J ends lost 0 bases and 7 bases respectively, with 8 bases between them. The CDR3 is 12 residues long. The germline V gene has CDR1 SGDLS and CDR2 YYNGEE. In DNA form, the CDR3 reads TGTGCCAGCAGCGTAGGGAACGGGGAGCAGTACTTC. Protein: CASSVGNGEQYF.

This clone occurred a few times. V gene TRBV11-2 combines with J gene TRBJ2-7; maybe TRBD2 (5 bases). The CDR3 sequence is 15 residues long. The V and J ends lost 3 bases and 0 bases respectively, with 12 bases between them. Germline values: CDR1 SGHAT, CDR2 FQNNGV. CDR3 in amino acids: CASSLLSGSSYEQYF. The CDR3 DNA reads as TGTGCCAGCAGCTTGCTAAGCGGAAGCTCCTACGAGCAGTACTTC.

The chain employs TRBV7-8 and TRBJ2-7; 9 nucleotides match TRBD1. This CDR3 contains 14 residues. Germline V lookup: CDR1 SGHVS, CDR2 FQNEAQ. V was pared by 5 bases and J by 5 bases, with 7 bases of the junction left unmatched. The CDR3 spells CASSHRTGDHEQYF. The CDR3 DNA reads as TGTGCCAGCAGCCACCGGACAGGGGACCACGAGCAGTACTTC.

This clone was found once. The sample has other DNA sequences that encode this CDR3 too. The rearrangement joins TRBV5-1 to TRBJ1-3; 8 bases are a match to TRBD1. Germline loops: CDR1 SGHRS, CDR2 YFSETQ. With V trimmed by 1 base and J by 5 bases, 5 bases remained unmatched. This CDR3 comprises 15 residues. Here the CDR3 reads CASSLTGQGRNTIYF. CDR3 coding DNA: TGCGCCAGCAGCTTGACCGGACAGGGTAGAAACACCATATATTTT.

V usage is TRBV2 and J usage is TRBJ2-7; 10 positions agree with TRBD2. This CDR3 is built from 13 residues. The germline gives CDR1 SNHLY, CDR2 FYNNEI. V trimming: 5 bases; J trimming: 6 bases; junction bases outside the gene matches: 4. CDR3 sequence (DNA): TGTGCCAGCAGTAGCGGGGGGGCCCTCGAGCAGTACTTC. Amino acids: CASSSGGALEQYF.

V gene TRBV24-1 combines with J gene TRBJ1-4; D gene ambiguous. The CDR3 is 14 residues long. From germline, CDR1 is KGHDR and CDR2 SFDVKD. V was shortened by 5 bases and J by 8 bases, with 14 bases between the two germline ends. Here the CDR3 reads CATSGGGVGEKLFF. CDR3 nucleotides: TGTGCCACCAGTGGCGGCGGGGTAGGAGAAAAACTGTTTTTT.

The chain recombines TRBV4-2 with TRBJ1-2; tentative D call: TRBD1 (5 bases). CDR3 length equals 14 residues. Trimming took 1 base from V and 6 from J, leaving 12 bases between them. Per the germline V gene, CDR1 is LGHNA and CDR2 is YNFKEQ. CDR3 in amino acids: CASSQVVGADGYTF. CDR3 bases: TGTGCCAGCAGCCAAGTTGTAGGGGCAGATGGCTACACCTTC.

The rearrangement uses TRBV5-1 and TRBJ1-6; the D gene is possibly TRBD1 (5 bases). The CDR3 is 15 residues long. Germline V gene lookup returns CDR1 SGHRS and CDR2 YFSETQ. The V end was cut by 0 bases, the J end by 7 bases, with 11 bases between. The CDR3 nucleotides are TGCGCCAGCAGCTTGGCGACAGTCGCGAATTCACCCCTCCACTTT. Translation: CASSLATVANSPLHF. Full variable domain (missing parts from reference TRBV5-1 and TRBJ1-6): KAGVTQTPRYLIKTRGQQVTLSCSPISGHRSVSWYQQTPGQGLQFLFEYFSETQRNKGNFPGRFSGRQFSNSRSEMNVSTLELGDSALYLCASSLATVANSPLHFGNGTRLTVT.

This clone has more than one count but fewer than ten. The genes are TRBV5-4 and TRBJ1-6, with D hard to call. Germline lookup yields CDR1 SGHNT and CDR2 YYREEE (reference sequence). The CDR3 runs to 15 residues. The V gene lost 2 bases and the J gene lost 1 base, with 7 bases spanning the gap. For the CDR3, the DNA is TGTGCCAGCAGCTTACCGGGTTCCTATAATTCACCCCTCCACTTT. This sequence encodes CASSLPGSYNSPLHF.

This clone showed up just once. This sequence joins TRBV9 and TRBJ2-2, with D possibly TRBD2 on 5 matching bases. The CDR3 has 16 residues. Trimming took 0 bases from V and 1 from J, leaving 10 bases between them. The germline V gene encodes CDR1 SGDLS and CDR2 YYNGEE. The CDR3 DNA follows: TGTGCCAGCAGCGTAGACCCCGGGGTGAACACCGGGGAGCTGTTTTTT. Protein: CASSVDPGVNTGELFF.

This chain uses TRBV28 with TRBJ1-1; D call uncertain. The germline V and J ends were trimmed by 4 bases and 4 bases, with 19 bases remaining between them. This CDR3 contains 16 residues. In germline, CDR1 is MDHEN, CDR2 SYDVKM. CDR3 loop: CASSYMGTRGSTEAFF. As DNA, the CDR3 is TGTGCCAGCAGTTATATGGGCACCAGAGGGAGCACTGAAGCTTTCTTT. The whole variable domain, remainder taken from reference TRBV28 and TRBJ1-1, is DVKVTQSSRYLVKRTGEKVFLECVQDMDHENMFWYRQDPGLGLRLIYFSYDVKMKEKGDIPEGYSVSREKKERFSLILESASTNQTSMYLCASSYMGTRGSTEAFFGQGTRLTVV.

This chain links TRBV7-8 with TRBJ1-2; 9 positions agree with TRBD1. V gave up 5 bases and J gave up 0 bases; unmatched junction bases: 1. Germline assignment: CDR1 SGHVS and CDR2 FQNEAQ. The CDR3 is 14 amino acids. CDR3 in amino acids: CASSRQGANYGYTF. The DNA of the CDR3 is TGTGCCAGCAGCCGACAGGGGGCTAACTATGGCTACACCTTC. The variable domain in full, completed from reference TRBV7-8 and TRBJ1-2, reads GAGVSQSPRYKVAKRGQDVALRCDPISGHVSLFWYQQALGQGPEFLTYFQNEAQLDKSGLPSDRFFAERPEGSVSTLKIQRTQQEDSAVYLCASSRQGANYGYTFGSGTRLTVV.

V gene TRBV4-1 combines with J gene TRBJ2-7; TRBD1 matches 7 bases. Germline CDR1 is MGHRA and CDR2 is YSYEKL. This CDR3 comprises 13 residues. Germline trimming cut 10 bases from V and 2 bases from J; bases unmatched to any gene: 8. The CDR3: CAIFRGFTYEQYF. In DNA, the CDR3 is TGCGCCATCTTCAGGGGGTTCACCTACGAGCAGTACTTC.

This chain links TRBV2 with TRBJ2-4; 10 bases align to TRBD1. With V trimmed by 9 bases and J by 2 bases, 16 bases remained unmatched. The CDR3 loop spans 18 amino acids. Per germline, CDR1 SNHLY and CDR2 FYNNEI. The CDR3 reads CASGPTGTGVPSKNIQYF. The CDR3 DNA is TGTGCCAGTGGGCCCACCGGGACAGGGGTGCCATCCAAAAACATTCAGTACTTC.

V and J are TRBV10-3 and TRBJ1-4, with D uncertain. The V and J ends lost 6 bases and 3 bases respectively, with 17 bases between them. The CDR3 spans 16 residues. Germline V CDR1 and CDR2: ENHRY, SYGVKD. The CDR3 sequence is CAISRAGNGANEKLFF. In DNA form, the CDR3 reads TGTGCCATCAGCCGCGCGGGGAACGGTGCTAATGAAAAACTGTTTTTT.

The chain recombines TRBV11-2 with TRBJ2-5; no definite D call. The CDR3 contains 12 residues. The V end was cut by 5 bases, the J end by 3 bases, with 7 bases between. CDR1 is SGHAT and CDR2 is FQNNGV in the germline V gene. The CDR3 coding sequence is TGTGCCAGCAGCCCCGCGAAAGAGACCCAGTACTTC. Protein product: CASSPAKETQYF. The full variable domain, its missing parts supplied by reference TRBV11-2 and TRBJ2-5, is EAGVAQSPRYKIIEKRQSVAFWCNPISGHATLYWYQQILGQGPKLLIQFQNNGVVDDSQLPKDRFSAERLKGVDSTLKIQPAKLEDSAVYLCASSPAKETQYFGPGTRLLVL.

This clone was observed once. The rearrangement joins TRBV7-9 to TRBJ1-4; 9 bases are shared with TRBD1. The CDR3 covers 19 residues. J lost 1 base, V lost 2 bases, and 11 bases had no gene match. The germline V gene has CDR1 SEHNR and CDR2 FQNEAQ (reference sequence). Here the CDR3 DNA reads TGTGCCAGCAGCTTAAGGCAGGGACAGGGTCGCTTAACTAATGAAAAACTGTTTTTT. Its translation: CASSLRQGQGRLTNEKLFF.

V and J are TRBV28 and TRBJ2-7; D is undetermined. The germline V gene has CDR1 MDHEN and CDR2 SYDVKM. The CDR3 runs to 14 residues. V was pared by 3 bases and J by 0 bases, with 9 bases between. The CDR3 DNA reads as TGTGCCAGCAGTTTGACACCGGACTCCTACGAGCAGTACTTC. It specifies CASSLTPDSYEQYF.

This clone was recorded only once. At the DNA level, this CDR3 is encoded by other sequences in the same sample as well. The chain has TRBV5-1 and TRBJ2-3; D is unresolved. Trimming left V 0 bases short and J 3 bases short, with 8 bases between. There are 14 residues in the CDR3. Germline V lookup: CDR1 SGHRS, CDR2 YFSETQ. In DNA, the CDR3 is TGCGCCAGCAGCTTGGCCAGGCCTACAGATACGCAGTATTTT. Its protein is CASSLARPTDTQYF. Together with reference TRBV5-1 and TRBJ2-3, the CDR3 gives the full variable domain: KAGVTQTPRYLIKTRGQQVTLSCSPISGHRSVSWYQQTPGQGLQFLFEYFSETQRNKGNFPGRFSGRQFSNSRSEMNVSTLELGDSALYLCASSLARPTDTQYFGPGTRLTVL.

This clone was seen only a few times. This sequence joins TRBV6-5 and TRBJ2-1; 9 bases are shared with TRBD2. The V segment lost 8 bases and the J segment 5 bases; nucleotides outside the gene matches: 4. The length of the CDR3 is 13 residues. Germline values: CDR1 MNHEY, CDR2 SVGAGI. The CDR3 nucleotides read TGTGCCAGCTCGCCTAGCGGGAACAATGAGCAGTTCTTC. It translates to CASSPSGNNEQFF.